These 13 T cell receptor beta chains share one sample of origin, sequenced in a study of technical replicates of blood from a handful of donors. The assay was immunoSEQ multiplex PCR, and TCRdb's table has in-frame clones only and misses some. Among roughly 82,000 clones listed, 85% to 95% were seen once. Input material: T cells isolated from PBMCs. These receptor sequences come from a human donor in good health.

J is TRBJ1-1 and V is TRBV7-9; D call uncertain. Germline V gives CDR1 SEHNR, CDR2 FQNEAQ (reference sequence). This CDR3 is 16 amino acids long. V was pared by 1 base and J by 1 base, with 13 bases between. The CDR3 coding sequence is TGTGCCAGCAGCTTAGATATGGGCAGCACGAACACTGAAGCTTTCTTT. This translates into CASSLDMGSTNTEAFF.

V usage is TRBV2 and J usage is TRBJ2-1; no firm D call. The ends were cut back, 4 bases at V and 2 bases at J, with 12 bases in the middle. Germline-derived CDR1 and CDR2 are SNHLY and FYNNEI. CDR3 length: 15 residues. CDR3 in DNA: TGTGCCAGCAGTGCCTGGGCAGGCCCCTACAATGAGCAGTTCTTC. It translates to CASSAWAGPYNEQFF.

The rearrangement links TRBV5-1 to TRBJ2-7; 14 positions match TRBD2. CDR3 size: 15 residues. The germline CDR1 and CDR2 sequences are SGHRS and YFSETQ. V was clipped by 4 bases and J by 5 bases; unmatched bases: 5. The CDR3 DNA follows: TGCGCCAGCAGCCGGACTAGCGGGAGGACAAACGAGCAGTACTTC. It codes for CASSRTSGRTNEQYF.

The chain combines TRBV29-1 with TRBJ2-7; possible D gene TRBD1, 6 bases. Germline V gives CDR1 SQVTM, CDR2 ANQGSEA. This CDR3 region has 14 residues. The V and J ends lost 1 base and 0 bases respectively, with 10 bases between them. The CDR3 sequence: CSVEAGASSYEQYF. CDR3 coding DNA: TGCAGCGTTGAAGCAGGGGCGAGCTCCTACGAGCAGTACTTC.

V gene TRBV7-2 combines with J gene TRBJ2-3; weak D call: TRBD1 (6 bases). CDR1 SGHTA and CDR2 FQGNSA come from the germline V gene. The CDR3 loop spans 16 amino acids. V was trimmed by 5 bases and J by 5 bases, leaving 20 bases between them. DNA for the CDR3: TGTGCCAGCAGCCCCCCCTTGGGGGCTCGGGGAGATACGCAGTATTTT. Translating it yields CASSPPLGARGDTQYF.

The V and J genes are TRBV14 and TRBJ1-1; maybe TRBD1 (6 bases). CDR3 length equals 13 residues. V shed 4 bases and J shed 3 bases, with 9 bases lying between them. Germline values: CDR1 SGHDN, CDR2 FVKESK. The CDR3 region is CASSLRTDTEAFF. As DNA, the CDR3 is TGTGCCAGCAGCCTTCGGACAGACACTGAAGCTTTCTTT.

The J gene is TRBJ1-4, the V gene TRBV7-9; maybe TRBD1 (6 bases). The germline V gene encodes CDR1 SEHNR and CDR2 FQNEAQ (reference sequence). Deletions cut 5 bases from V and 4 bases from J, with 14 bases between. The CDR3 covers 15 residues. The CDR3 reads CASSLGQIVNEKLFF. The CDR3 region has the DNA TGTGCCAGCAGCCTCGGACAGATAGTTAATGAAAAACTGTTTTTT.

The chain has TRBV27 and TRBJ2-3, with a weak D call TRBD1 (5 bases). In germline, CDR1 is MNHEY, CDR2 SMNVEV (reference sequence). The ends were cut back, 4 bases at V and 8 bases at J, with 7 bases in the middle. The CDR3 extends over 11 amino acids. As DNA, the CDR3 is TGTGCCAGCAGTTCAAGGGGTACGCAGTATTTT. It encodes CASSSRGTQYF.

This CDR3 is CASSLLGGASTDTQYF. Written as DNA, the CDR3 is TGTGCCAGCAGCTTGTTAGGGGGCGCTAGCACAGATACGCAGTATTTT. V gene TRBV5-4 combines with J gene TRBJ2-3; 7 bases are a match to TRBD1. V was clipped by 1 base and J by 0 bases; unmatched bases: 5. The germline gives CDR1 SGHNT, CDR2 YYREEE (reference sequence). This CDR3 contains 16 residues.

This rearrangement joins TRBV10-1 to TRBJ2-7; weak D call: TRBD2 (5 bases). V gave up 3 bases and J gave up 5 bases, with 11 bases separating them. The V gene's germline CDR1 is WNHNN and CDR2 SYGVQD (reference sequence). The CDR3 sequence is 13 residues long. CDR3 nucleotide sequence: TGCGCCAGCAGTGACTCACGAGGGAACGAGCAGTACTTC. Translation: CASSDSRGNEQYF.

V and J are TRBV5-1 and TRBJ2-1; 7 positions match TRBD2. The V and J ends lost 0 bases and 5 bases, in that order; junction bases with no gene match: 5. Germline assignment: CDR1 SGHRS and CDR2 YFSETQ. This CDR3 comprises 15 residues. The CDR3 nucleotides read TGCGCCAGCAGCTTGGCGGGCGGGAGTCACAATGAGCAGTTCTTC. This codes for CASSLAGGSHNEQFF.

In its sample, this clone was seen once. The chain couples TRBV6-1 to TRBJ2-5; the D is unclear. Germline CDR1 MNHNS, CDR2 SASEGT. There are 13 residues in the CDR3. V gave up 7 bases and J gave up 4 bases, with 13 bases separating them. In DNA, the CDR3 is TGTGCCAGCAAACCCCGAGAACGAGAGACCCAGTACTTC. Its protein product is CASKPRERETQYF.

The J gene is TRBJ1-5, the V gene TRBV10-2; D not resolved. Germline-derived CDR1 and CDR2 are WSHSY and SAAADI. The V end lost 3 bases, the J end lost 5 bases, and 8 bases lay between the germline ends. The CDR3 consists of 13 residues. This CDR3 reads CASSEHNHQPQHF. The CDR3 bases are TGCGCCAGCAGTGAACATAACCATCAGCCCCAGCATTTT.